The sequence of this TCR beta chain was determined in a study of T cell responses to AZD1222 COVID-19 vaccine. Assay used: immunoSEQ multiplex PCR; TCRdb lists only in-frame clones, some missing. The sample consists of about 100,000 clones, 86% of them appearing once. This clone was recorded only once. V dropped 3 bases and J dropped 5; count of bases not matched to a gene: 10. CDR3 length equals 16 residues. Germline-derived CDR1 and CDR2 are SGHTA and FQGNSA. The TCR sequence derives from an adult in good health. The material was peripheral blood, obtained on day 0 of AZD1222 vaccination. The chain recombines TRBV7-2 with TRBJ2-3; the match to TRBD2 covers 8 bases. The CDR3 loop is CASSLSRGGPVDTQYF. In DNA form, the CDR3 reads TGTGCCAGCAGCTTGTCCCGGGGGGGGCCTGTAGATACGCAGTATTTT. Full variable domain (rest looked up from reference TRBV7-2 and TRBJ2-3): GAGVSQSPSNKVTEKGKDVELRCDPISGHTALYWYRQSLGQGLEFLIYFQGNSAPDKSGLPSDRFSAERTGGSVSTLTIQRTQQEDSAVYLCASSLSRGGPVDTQYFGPGTRLTVL.